This section outlines one T cell receptor beta chain sequence together with its context. Its target is not known. This CDR3 is 14 amino acids long. V was cut by 0 bases and J by 3 bases, with 9 bases left in between. Germline V gene lookup returns CDR1 SGHRS and CDR2 YFSETQ. TCR beta libraries were made by quantitative 5'-RACE with molecular barcodes. TCRdb analysed the 5' RACE reads with MiXCR anew, one entry per CDR3 protein. The sample has about 700,000 distinct CDR3 sequences, 15% to 20% seen once; the top ten hold 15% to 20%. This sample stems from a study of CD8 T cells in ankylosing spondylitis. Study-level results: A TCR beta motif of 8 or 9 highly homologous variants appeared characteristic of ankylosing spondylitis blood.

This chain connects TRBV5-1 to TRBJ1-2; D is unclear. The sample taken for sequencing was blood, either unsorted or a sorted T cell fraction (not recorded which). The receptor comes from a male donor with ankylosing spondylitis. The CDR3 DNA is TGCGCCAGCAGCTTGGCCTTCGGCGACTATGGCTACACCTTC. This sequence encodes CASSLAFGDYGYTF.